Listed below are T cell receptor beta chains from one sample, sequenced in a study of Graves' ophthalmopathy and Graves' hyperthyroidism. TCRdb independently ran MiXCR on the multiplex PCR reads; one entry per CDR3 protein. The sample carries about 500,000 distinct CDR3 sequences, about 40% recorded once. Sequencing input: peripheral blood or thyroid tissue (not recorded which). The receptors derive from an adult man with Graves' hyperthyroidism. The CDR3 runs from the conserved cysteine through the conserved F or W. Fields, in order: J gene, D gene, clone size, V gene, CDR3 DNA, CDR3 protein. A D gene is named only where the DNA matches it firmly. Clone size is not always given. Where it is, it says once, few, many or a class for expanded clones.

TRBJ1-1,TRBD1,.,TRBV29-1,TGCAGCGGGGACAGGAACCACGCTGAAGCTTTCTTT,CSGDRNHAEAFF
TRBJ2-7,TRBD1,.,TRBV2,TGTGCCAGCAGTCCAGGGACAGGGCAGAGCGACGAGCAGTACTTC,CASSPGTGQSDEQYF
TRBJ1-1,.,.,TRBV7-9,TGCGCCAGCAGCCAAGTGGAGGGACTCCGAGGGCATGGCTTT,CASSQVEGLRGHGF
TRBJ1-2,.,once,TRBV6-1,TGTGCCAGCAGTGAAGCGCCAGCAGGGGTCTATGGCTACACCTTC,CASSEAPAGVYGYTF
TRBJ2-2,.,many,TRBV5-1,TGCGCCAGCAGCTGGACGTCAAACACCGGGGAGCTGTTTTTT,CASSWTSNTGELFF
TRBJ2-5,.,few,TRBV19,TGTGCCAGTAGTATAGTGTCGTCAACTTCGTACCAAGAGACCCAGTACTTC,CASSIVSSTSYQETQYF
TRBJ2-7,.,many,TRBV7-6,TGTGCCAGCAGCTCCGGGCCTCAAGCCTACGAGCAGTACTTC,CASSSGPQAYEQYF
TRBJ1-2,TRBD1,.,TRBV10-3,TGTGCCATCAGTGAGTCCGGGACAGGGACCGCAAACTATGGCTACACCTTC,CAISESGTGTANYGYTF
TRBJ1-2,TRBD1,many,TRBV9,TGTGCCAGCAGCGCCAGGGGGCCGGGGTACTATGGCTACACCTTC,CASSARGPGYYGYTF
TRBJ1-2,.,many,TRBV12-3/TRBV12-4,TGTGCCAGCAGGACAGGTTATGGCTACACCTTC,CASRTGYGYTF
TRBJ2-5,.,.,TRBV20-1,TGCAGTGTTAGGCTCCCAGGAGAGACCCAGTACTTC,CSVRLPGETQYF
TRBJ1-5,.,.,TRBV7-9,TGTGCCAGCAGCTTACTGGAGGAGGTGGAGACCCAGCATTTT,CASSLLEEVETQHF
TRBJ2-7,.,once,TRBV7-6,TGTGCCAGCAGTGCTAGGAGCTACGGCTCCTACGAGCAGTACTTC,CASSARSYGSYEQYF
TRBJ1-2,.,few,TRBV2,TGTGCCAGCAGCGAACATAGCGGGAGCTACACCTTC,CASSEHSGSYTF
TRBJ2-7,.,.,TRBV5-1,TGCGCCAGCAGCTTGGCCGCGTGTAGCTCCTACGAGCAGTACTTC,CASSLAACSSYEQYF
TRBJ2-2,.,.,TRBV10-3,TGTGCCATCAGTGCACAGGAAGCTTCTGGAAACGGGGAGCTGTTTTTT,CAISAQEASGNGELFF
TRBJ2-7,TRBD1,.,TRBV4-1,TGCGCCAGCAGCCAGGTGCTCGGACAGGACCACTCCTACGAGCAGTACTTC,CASSQVLGQDHSYEQYF
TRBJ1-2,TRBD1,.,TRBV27,TGTGCCAGCAGCTTGACAGGGGAGGGGGGCTACACCTTC,CASSLTGEGGYTF
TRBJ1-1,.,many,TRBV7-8,TGTGCCAGCAGCTGGGGACACCAGATGAACACTGAAGCTTTCTTT,CASSWGHQMNTEAFF
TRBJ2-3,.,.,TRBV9,TGTGCCAGCAGCTTGGTGGGGCGAGATACGCAGTATTTT,CASSLVGRDTQYF
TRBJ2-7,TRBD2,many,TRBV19,TGTGCCAGTAGTGAGGGACTAGCGGGAGGGACCTACGAGCAGTACTTC,CASSEGLAGGTYEQYF
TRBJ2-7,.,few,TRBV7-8,TGTGCCAGCAGCCTCGACCGAGAAACCTACGAGCAGTACTTC,CASSLDRETYEQYF
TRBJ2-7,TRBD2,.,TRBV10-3,TGTGCCAGCAGTGGCCAGGGTAGACTAGCGGGGGGTTCCTCCTACGAGCAGTACTTC,CASSGQGRLAGGSSYEQYF
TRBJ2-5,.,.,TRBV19,TGTGCCAGTAGTTCCAATAGAGAGACCCAGTACTTC,CASSSNRETQYF
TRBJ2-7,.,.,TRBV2,TGTGCCAGCAGTGAAGAGGGGAACCGCGAGCAGTACTTC,CASSEEGNREQYF
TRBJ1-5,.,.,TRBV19,TGTGCCAGTAAAAAAGGGACGTATAGCAATCAGCCCCAGCATTTT,CASKKGTYSNQPQHF
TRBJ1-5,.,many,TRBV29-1,TGCAGCGACAAATGGGGCCTGGGGAATAGCAATCAGCCCCAGCATTTT,CSDKWGLGNSNQPQHF
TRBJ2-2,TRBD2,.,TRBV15,TGTGCCGCCAGCAGCCCCCCCCGGGGAGGGGCCGGTTACACCGGGGAGCTGTTTTTT,CAASSPPRGGAGYTGELFF
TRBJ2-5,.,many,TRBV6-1,TGTGCCAGCAGTGAAGTGACAGTAAGGGAGACCCAGTACTTC,CASSEVTVRETQYF
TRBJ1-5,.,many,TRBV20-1,TGCAGTGTTAAACAGGACCGTTATAACAATCAGCCCCAGCATTTT,CSVKQDRYNNQPQHF
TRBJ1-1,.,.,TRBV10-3,TGTGCCATCAGTGAGTTGGGGTACACTGAAGCTTTCTTT,CAISELGYTEAFF
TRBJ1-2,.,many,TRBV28,TGTGCCACCGGGGCAAACTATGGCTACACCTTC,CATGANYGYTF
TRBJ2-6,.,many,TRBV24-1,TGTGCCACCAGTGATTGGAGGAACTCTGGGGCCAACGTCCTGACTTTC,CATSDWRNSGANVLTF
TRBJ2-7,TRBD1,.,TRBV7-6,TGTGCCAGCAGCGTTGAACAGGGGTCCGGCTCCTACGAGCAGTACTTC,CASSVEQGSGSYEQYF
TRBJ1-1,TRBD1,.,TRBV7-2,TGTGCCAGCAGCGGCGGGACAGGGATAGCTTTCTTT,CASSGGTGIAFF
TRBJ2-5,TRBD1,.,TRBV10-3,TGTGCCATCAGTTCAGGTTCCCACAGGGGGTCCAATCCTCAGCCCCAGTACTTC,CAISSGSHRGSNPQPQYF
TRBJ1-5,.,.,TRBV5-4,TGTGCCAGCAGCTGGGCCGGGGGGAAGGACAATCAGCCCCAGCATTTT,CASSWAGGKDNQPQHF
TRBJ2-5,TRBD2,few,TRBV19,TGTGCCAGTAGTATAGTTAGCGGGAGGGCCTTCGGGCAAGAGACCCAGTACTTC,CASSIVSGRAFGQETQYF
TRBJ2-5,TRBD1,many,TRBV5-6,TGTGCCAGCAGCAGCCCGACAGGGGAACAAGAGACCCAGTACTTC,CASSSPTGEQETQYF
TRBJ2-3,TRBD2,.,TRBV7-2,TGTGCCAGCAGCTTAGACACTAGCGGTGCAGATACGCAGTATTTT,CASSLDTSGADTQYF
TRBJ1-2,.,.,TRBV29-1,TGCAGCGTCGACCGGGACCTTGGCTATGGCTACACCTTC,CSVDRDLGYGYTF
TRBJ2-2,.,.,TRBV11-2,TGTGCCAGCAGCTTCCAGGCAGGGGGGATGGCCGGGGAGCTGTTTTTT,CASSFQAGGMAGELFF
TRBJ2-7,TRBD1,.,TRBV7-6,TGTGCCAGCAGCTTCCGGGACAGGGGGATCCTCGAGCAGTACTTC,CASSFRDRGILEQYF
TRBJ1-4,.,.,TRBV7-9,TGTGCCAGCAGCCAAGGGGGGACACCCGTCTACGATGAAAAACTGTTTTTT,CASSQGGTPVYDEKLFF
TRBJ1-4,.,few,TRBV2,TGTGCCAGCAGTGAAACGGTCAGGGAGTGGGAAAAACTGTTTTTT,CASSETVREWEKLFF
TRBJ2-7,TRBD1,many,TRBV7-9,TGTGCCAGCAGCTTAGGACAGGGGGCGAGAGACGAGCAGTACTTC,CASSLGQGARDEQYF
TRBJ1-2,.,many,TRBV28,TGTGCCAGCAGTCCCCCAGTGATAAGCTACACCTTC,CASSPPVISYTF
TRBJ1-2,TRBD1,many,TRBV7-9,TGTGCCAGCAGCCCCCCAACGGACAGGGTGGACGGCTACACCTTC,CASSPPTDRVDGYTF
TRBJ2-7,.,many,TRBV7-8,TGTGCCAGCAGCTTATACGGGTTGGGCGAGCAGTACTTC,CASSLYGLGEQYF